Each of the 11 T cell receptor beta chains below was sequenced from the same sample in a study of a mutant IDH1 vaccine in newly diagnosed glioma. The time point is: week 5, during vaccination. In every dose of vaccine, 300 ug of mutant IDH1 20-mer peptide was given alongside topical imiquimod. TCRdb's copy holds only in-frame clones and misses some; the assay was immunoSEQ multiplex PCR. The data hold about 42,000 clones, with 70% to 90% observed a single time. Antigens for these TCRs are unknown. Specimen: PBMCs, collected from a glioma patient whose treatment included an IDH1 peptide vaccine. These receptors all come from a man aged 35 to 55 with glioma.

V usage is TRBV7-2 and J usage is TRBJ2-3, with 9 bases fitting TRBD2. The germline V gene encodes CDR1 SGHTA and CDR2 FQGNSA. This CDR3 region has 16 residues. The V and J ends lost 5 bases and 3 bases, in that order; junction bases with no gene match: 9. CDR3 sequence (DNA): TGTGCCAGCAGCCCCCAGGGCGGGAGGGTTACAGATACGCAGTATTTT. As protein: CASSPQGGRVTDTQYF. The full variable domain, in which reference TRBV7-2 and TRBJ2-3 provide the parts outside the CDR3, is GAGVSQSPSNKVTEKGKDVELRCDPISGHTALYWYRQSLGQGLEFLIYFQGNSAPDKSGLPSDRFSAERTGGSVSTLTIQRTQQEDSAVYLCASSPQGGRVTDTQYFGPGTRLTVL.

The chain employs TRBV6-5 and TRBJ2-3, with 7 bases identical to TRBD1. The CDR3 spans 14 residues. V shed 8 bases, J shed 2 bases, and the junction held 7 bases outside the gene matches. The germline V gene has CDR1 MNHEY and CDR2 SVGAGI. CDR3 coding DNA: TGTGCCAGCCATAATAGGGGGCCCACAGATACGCAGTATTTT. Its protein is CASHNRGPTDTQYF.

The rearrangement uses TRBV5-4 and TRBJ1-4; D might be TRBD1 (5 bases). This CDR3 comprises 15 residues. Germline values: CDR1 SGHNT, CDR2 YYREEE (reference sequence). The V end was cut by 0 bases, the J end by 8 bases, with 14 bases between. The DNA for the CDR3 is TGTGCCAGCAGCTTGGGGGGCCTGGCTCGGGAAAAACTGTTTTTT. It specifies CASSLGGLAREKLFF.

The rearrangement links TRBV27 to TRBJ1-4; weak D call: TRBD1 (6 bases). The germline gives CDR1 MNHEY, CDR2 SMNVEV (reference sequence). V shed 7 bases and J shed 8 bases, with 23 bases lying between them. This CDR3 comprises 16 residues. The CDR3 loop reads CASTNLLAGDGEKLFF. The CDR3 coding sequence is TGTGCCAGCACCAACCTCTTGGCAGGGGATGGAGAAAAACTGTTTTTT.

This clone was seen a handful of times. V gene TRBV19 combines with J gene TRBJ2-1; 12 bases align to TRBD2. Per germline, CDR1 LNHDA and CDR2 SQIVND (reference sequence). J gave up 13 bases and V 5 bases, and 6 bases lay outside the gene matches. The CDR3 is 13 residues long. CDR3 DNA: TGTGCCAGTAGTGCCGGGACTAGCGGGCGACAGTTCTTC. Encoded protein: CASSAGTSGRQFF. The full variable domain, completed using reference TRBV19 and TRBJ2-1, is DGGITQSPKYLFRKEGQNVTLSCEQNLNHDAMYWYRQDPGQGLRLIYYSQIVNDFQKGDIAEGYSVSREKKESFPLTVTSAQKNPTAFYLCASSAGTSGRQFFGPGTRLTVL.

The chain's CDR3 is CSVGVTLNTEAFF. The CDR3 region has the DNA TGCAGCGTTGGGGTCACTCTGAACACTGAAGCTTTCTTT. The rearrangement uses TRBV29-1 and TRBJ1-1, with D hard to call. Trimming shortened V by 4 bases and J by 0 bases, and 9 bases separated the two germline ends. CDR3 length: 13 residues. Per germline, CDR1 SQVTM and CDR2 ANQGSEA. The variable domain in full, completed from reference TRBV29-1 and TRBJ1-1, reads SAVISQKPSRDICQRGTSLTIQCQVDSQVTMMFWYRQQPGQSLTLIATANQGSEATYESGFVIDKFPISRPNLTFSTLTVSNMSPEDSSIYLCSVGVTLNTEAFFGQGTRLTVV.

The V call is TRBV5-1, the J call TRBJ2-3; no clear D gene. The germline gives CDR1 SGHRS, CDR2 YFSETQ. The CDR3 has 14 residues. Trimming shortened V by 4 bases and J by 1 base, and 10 bases separated the two germline ends. In nucleotides, the CDR3 is TGCGCCAGCAGCCACGACGCACGCACAGATACGCAGTATTTT. Amino acids: CASSHDARTDTQYF.

The chain is built from TRBV6-5 and TRBJ2-2; 7 bases align to TRBD1. Germline V lookup: CDR1 MNHEY, CDR2 SVGAGI. There are 15 residues in the CDR3. V lost 7 bases to trimming and J lost 6 bases; unmatched junction nucleotides: 11. The CDR3 sequence is CASTSTGPGPGELFF. Here the CDR3 DNA reads TGTGCCAGCACCTCGACAGGGCCCGGTCCCGGGGAGCTGTTTTTT.

The chain employs TRBV5-1 and TRBJ1-2; 9 bases align to TRBD1. The CDR3 totals 13 residues. Trimming removed 4 bases from V and 7 bases from J; junction bases left unmatched: 5. The germline V gene has CDR1 SGHRS and CDR2 YFSETQ. The CDR3 nucleotides are TGCGCCAGCAGCCTCGGGACAGGGCTTGGCTACACCTTC. Translated: CASSLGTGLGYTF.

The chain uses TRBV19 and TRBJ2-7, with D possibly TRBD2 on 5 matching bases. Germline loops: CDR1 LNHDA, CDR2 SQIVND (reference sequence). Trimming cost V 3 bases and J 2 bases, with 14 bases left between them. The length of the CDR3 is 15 residues. CDR3 coding DNA: TGTGCCAGTAGTATTGGGCTAGCCCGAACCTACGAGCAGTACTTC. Translation: CASSIGLARTYEQYF.

This chain joins TRBV5-6 and TRBJ2-1; D unresolved. CDR3 length: 11 amino acids. V dropped 4 bases and J dropped 9 bases, with 8 bases sitting between them. Germline V gene lookup returns CDR1 SGHDT and CDR2 YYEEEE. This CDR3 is CASSRYGEQFF. CDR3 sequence (DNA): TGTGCCAGCAGCCGGTACGGTGAGCAGTTCTTC.